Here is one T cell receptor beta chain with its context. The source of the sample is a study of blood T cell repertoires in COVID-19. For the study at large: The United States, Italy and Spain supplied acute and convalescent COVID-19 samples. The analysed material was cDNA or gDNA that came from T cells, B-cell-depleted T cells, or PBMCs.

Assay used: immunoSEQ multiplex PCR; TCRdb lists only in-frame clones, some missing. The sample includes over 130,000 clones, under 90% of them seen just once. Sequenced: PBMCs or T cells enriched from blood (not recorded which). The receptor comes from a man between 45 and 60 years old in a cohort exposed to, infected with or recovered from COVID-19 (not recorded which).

This CDR3 is CASSPDSSKNIQYF. The CDR3 nucleotides are TGCGCCAGCAGCCCCGACAGCTCCAAAAACATTCAGTACTTC. This chain links TRBV4-3 with TRBJ2-4, with TRBD1 as a possible D gene (5 bases). The CDR3 covers 14 residues. Between the trimmed V and J ends, which lost 4 bases and 2 bases, there was a span of 9 bases. Germline-derived CDR1 and CDR2 are LGHNA and YSLEER.